This entry is about one T cell receptor beta chain. Its cognate antigen is unknown. The CDR3 has 16 residues. The germline V gene encodes CDR1 MNHEY and CDR2 SMNVEV (reference sequence). V lost 0 bases and J 0 bases, leaving 9 bases between the germline ends. PCR involved 60 Vbeta and 13 Jbeta primers. The assay was immunoSEQ multiplex PCR, and TCRdb's table has in-frame clones only and misses some. Here the sample spans around 170,000 clones, 80% being singletons. The sample originates from a study of cytomegalovirus exposure and HLA in healthy donors. Whole-study results and caveats: Later genetic work tied a missense DCLRE1C variant to beta-chain V and J trimming. Using a false discovery rate of 0.05, a later analysis showed that roughly 16,000 TCR beta sequences were associated with HLA alleles.

Sequencing was done on a sample of PBMCs. The V call is TRBV27, the J call TRBJ2-1, with TRBD2 as a possible D gene (5 bases). The receptor's source is a girl under 18 in good health and CMV-seropositive. The CDR3 reads CASSLSPGSSYNEQFF. CDR3 bases: TGTGCCAGCAGTTTATCCCCGGGGAGCTCCTACAATGAGCAGTTCTTC.